Following are 18 T cell receptor beta chains from one sample sequenced in a study of CD8 T cells in ankylosing spondylitis. TCRdb redid the calling of the 5' RACE reads with MiXCR, one entry per CDR3 protein. Among 150,000 to 200,000 distinct CDR3 sequences, over 10% were seen once, and the ten largest hold around 10%. The sample was blood, either unsorted or a sorted T cell fraction (not recorded which). Every receptor here comes from a female donor with ankylosing spondylitis or in good health (not recorded which).

In its sample, this clonotype was seen once. The rearrangement uses TRBV7-2 and TRBJ2-5; D is unclear. Germline-derived CDR1 and CDR2 are SGHTA and FQGNSA. The CDR3 is 13 amino acids. V lost 1 base and J lost 4, with 7 bases in between. The CDR3: CASSLVKRETQYF. As DNA, the CDR3 is TGTGCCAGCAGCTTAGTGAAGAGAGAGACCCAGTACTTC.

This clonotype was detected only a few times. CDR3 sequence: CASSQPPGLAGVRETQYF. The CDR3 DNA is TGTGCCAGCAGCCAACCCCCGGGACTAGCGGGAGTGCGAGAGACCCAGTACTTC. The chain joins TRBV11-2 to TRBJ2-5; 14 bases line up with TRBD2. Looked up from germline, CDR1 is SGHAT and CDR2 is FQNNGV. The junction had 12 bases not matched to a gene; V was cut back by 5 bases and J by 4 bases. The CDR3 is 18 amino acids. The complete variable domain, with remaining parts taken from reference TRBV11-2 and TRBJ2-5, reads EAGVAQSPRYKIIEKRQSVAFWCNPISGHATLYWYQQILGQGPKLLIQFQNNGVVDDSQLPKDRFSAERLKGVDSTLKIQPAKLEDSAVYLCASSQPPGLAGVRETQYFGPGTRLLVL.

Only a few counts were recorded for this clonotype. The chain joins TRBV9 to TRBJ2-7, with D perhaps TRBD1 (5 bases). Germline loops: CDR1 SGDLS, CDR2 YYNGEE. The CDR3 has 14 residues. Trimming stripped 0 bases from V and 2 bases from J, with 9 bases between. DNA of the CDR3: TGTGCCAGCAGCGTAGAGGGCAGGGCCTACGAGCAGTACTTC. It yields the protein CASSVEGRAYEQYF.

This clonotype was seen repeatedly, ten times or more. The chain uses TRBV28 and TRBJ2-2; D might be TRBD1 (5 bases). Between the trimmed V and J ends, which lost 4 bases and 6 bases, there was a span of 9 bases. The CDR3 runs 13 residues. Germline CDR1 MDHEN, CDR2 SYDVKM. The CDR3 here is CASSSRVPGELFF. The CDR3 DNA reads TGTGCCAGCAGTTCCAGGGTACCCGGGGAGCTGTTTTTT.

This clonotype has more than one count but fewer than ten. The gene calls are TRBV20-1 and TRBJ2-7, with D perhaps matching TRBD1 or TRBD2 (6 bases each). Germline CDR1 DFQATT, CDR2 SNEGSKA (reference sequence). The CDR3 has 14 amino acids. The ends were cut back, 2 bases at V and 0 bases at J, with 11 bases in the middle. The chain's CDR3 is CSARHGGASYEQYF. The CDR3 nucleotides are TGCAGTGCTAGACACGGGGGCGCCTCCTACGAGCAGTACTTC.

This sequence joins TRBV5-1 and TRBJ2-7, with unresolved D. CDR3 length equals 14 residues. The germline V gene encodes CDR1 SGHRS and CDR2 YFSETQ. V lost 4 bases and J lost 5, with 16 bases in between. In DNA, the CDR3 is TGCGCCAGCAGCCCTGGGTACAGTGCGAACGAGCAGTACTTC. Translated, it gives CASSPGYSANEQYF. Looking up the rest from reference TRBV5-1 and TRBJ2-7 gives the full variable domain: KAGVTQTPRYLIKTRGQQVTLSCSPISGHRSVSWYQQTPGQGLQFLFEYFSETQRNKGNFPGRFSGRQFSNSRSEMNVSTLELGDSALYLCASSPGYSANEQYFGPGTRLTVT.

This clonotype was found many times. The J gene is TRBJ1-2, the V gene TRBV20-1; D gene ambiguous. Trimming took 1 base from V and 6 from J, leaving 12 bases between them. Germline V CDR1 and CDR2: DFQATT, SNEGSKA (reference sequence). The CDR3 contains 13 residues. In DNA, the CDR3 is TGCAGTGCTAGAGGGCTAGGGTTTGATGGCTACACCTTC. This codes for CSARGLGFDGYTF.

The chain is built from TRBV7-9 and TRBJ1-4; TRBD1 is a possible D gene (5 bases). Germline-derived CDR1 and CDR2 are SEHNR and FQNEAQ (reference sequence). This CDR3 has 12 residues. CDR3 DNA sequence: TGTGCGGGGGGGACAACTAATGAAAAACTGTTTTTT. Translated, it gives CAGGTTNEKLFF.

This clonotype has a handful of counts. The chain employs TRBV7-3 and TRBJ2-3; maybe TRBD2 (6 bases). This CDR3 is built from 15 residues. Germline values: CDR1 SGHTA, CDR2 FQGTGA. V was shortened by 2 bases and J by 4 bases, with 13 bases between the two germline ends. As DNA, the CDR3 is TGTGCCAGCAGCTTATTCGACGGGAGCGCAGATACGCAGTATTTT. This codes for CASSLFDGSADTQYF. The full variable domain, completed using reference TRBV7-3 and TRBJ2-3, is GAGVSQTPSNKVTEKGKYVELRCDPISGHTALYWYRQSLGQGPEFLIYFQGTGAADDSGLPNDRFFAVRPEGSVSTLKIQRTERGDSAVYLCASSLFDGSADTQYFGPGTRLTVL.

With respect to this clonotype: A much larger clone lies a single base off, so this may be a read error. The chain has TRBV24-1 and TRBJ2-2, with 7 positions matching TRBD2. Germline trimming cut 10 bases from V and 3 bases from J; bases unmatched to any gene: 1. Per the germline V gene, CDR1 is KGHDR and CDR2 is SFDVKD. The CDR3 is 12 amino acids. CDR3 region: CATGGDTGELFF. CDR3 coding DNA: TGTGCCACGGGGGGGGACACCGGGGAGCTGTTTTTT.

In this sample, this clonotype turned up many times. The chain joins TRBV19 to TRBJ2-1; weak D call: TRBD2 (6 bases). Per the germline V gene, CDR1 is LNHDA and CDR2 is SQIVND (reference sequence). The ends were cut back, 5 bases at V and 7 bases at J, with 15 bases in the middle. The CDR3 spans 14 residues. CDR3 sequence reads: CASSRRAAGNEQFF. The CDR3 coding sequence is TGTGCCAGTAGTCGGAGGGCCGCAGGAAATGAGCAGTTCTTC.

The genes are TRBV6-1 and TRBJ1-5; no reliable D call. The germline V and J ends were trimmed by 6 bases and 9 bases, with 15 bases remaining between them. The CDR3 consists of 13 residues. From germline, CDR1 is MNHNS and CDR2 SASEGT. The CDR3 DNA sequence: TGTGCCAGCAGCCGGGGTTCAGATCGGCCCCAGCATTTT. Translation gives CASSRGSDRPQHF.

A remark on this clonotype: This may arise from a read error, as a much more abundant clone is one base away. The chain joins TRBV6-1 to TRBJ1-1, with 7 bases fitting TRBD1. Germline V lookup: CDR1 MNHNS, CDR2 SASEGT. Germline trimming cut 6 bases from V and 3 bases from J; bases unmatched to any gene: 13. The CDR3 contains 16 residues. CDR3 bases: TGTGCCAGCAGGGGGACAGAGGGCCTGGGGGACACTGAAGCTTTCTTT. Translating it yields CASRGTEGLGDTEAFF.

This clonotype was detected only a few times. The chain employs TRBV12-3 or TRBV12-4 and TRBJ1-1, with 7 bases fitting TRBD1. The CDR3 is 17 residues long. The V segment lost 3 bases and the J segment 0 bases; nucleotides outside the gene matches: 10. The CDR3 DNA follows: TGTGCCAGCAGTTTCCCACGGGACAGCACGATGAACACTGAAGCTTTCTTT. This encodes CASSFPRDSTMNTEAFF.

About this clonotype: A single base separates this from a much larger clone, so it may be a read error. V gene TRBV28 combines with J gene TRBJ2-1; 12 bases align to TRBD2. V lost 10 bases, J lost 7 bases, and 23 bases stayed unmatched. This CDR3 is built from 19 residues. The germline CDR1 and CDR2 sequences are MDHEN and SYDVKM. The CDR3 is CAIPAMSGASGRAANEQFF. As DNA, the CDR3 is TGTGCCATCCCGGCTATGTCTGGGGCTAGCGGGAGGGCCGCGAATGAGCAGTTCTTC.

This clonotype was counted at least ten times. The rearrangement uses TRBV27 and TRBJ1-2; 8 bases agree with TRBD1. The germline V gene encodes CDR1 MNHEY and CDR2 SMNVEV (reference sequence). After removal of 6 bases from V and 8 bases from J, the junction contained 8 bases not matched to a gene. CDR3 length: 13 amino acids. The CDR3 loop reads CASRDVTGAGYTF. CDR3 bases: TGTGCCAGCAGAGATGTGACAGGGGCCGGCTACACCTTC.

In this sample, this clonotype turned up a few times. The genes are TRBV7-9 and TRBJ1-4; no clear D. V was cut by 1 base and J by 7 bases, with 13 bases left in between. The CDR3 has 15 amino acids. Germline V gene data show CDR1 as SEHNR and CDR2 as FQNEAQ (reference sequence). CDR3 in DNA: TGTGCCAGCAGCTTAGACGGGAGAGAGGGTGAAAAACTGTTTTTT. This codes for CASSLDGREGEKLFF.

This clonotype was found many times. The chain recombines TRBV5-1 with TRBJ1-5; D is uncertain. The CDR3 consists of 13 residues. V was clipped by 2 bases and J by 7 bases, with 10 bases between them. Germline V lookup: CDR1 SGHRS, CDR2 YFSETQ. The CDR3 DNA is TGCGCCAGCAGCTTCGAGCCCGCGCAGCCCCAGCATTTT. This encodes CASSFEPAQPQHF.